These 23 T cell receptor beta chains originate from one sample sequenced in a study of PD-L1 blockade in urothelial cancer. The table came from immunoSEQ multiplex PCR; TCRdb's copy has only in-frame clones and leaves some out. Among about 39,000 clones, roughly 91% were seen once, and the ten largest hold about 1.9%. Sequencing was performed on PBMCs, taken around atezolizumab (anti-PD-L1) treatment. The receptors shown here come from a man aged 55 to 70 with urothelial cancer.

The chain is built from TRBV6-6 and TRBJ2-1; a possible D gene is TRBD2 (6 bases). The CDR3 contains 13 residues. Between the trimmed V and J ends, which lost 9 bases and 4 bases, there was a span of 13 bases. Germline-derived CDR1 and CDR2 are MNHNY and SVGAGI (reference sequence). CDR3 sequence (DNA): TGTGCCAGTCGGAGGGAGACGTACAATGAGCAGTTCTTC. Protein: CASRRETYNEQFF.

J is TRBJ1-1 and V is TRBV28; 7 bases align to TRBD1. CDR1 is MDHEN and CDR2 is SYDVKM in the germline V gene. J was trimmed by 3 bases and V by 5 bases; bases with no gene match: 9. There are 15 residues in the CDR3. The DNA of the CDR3 is TGTGCCAGCAGTGGAGACAGGGTAAAGTACACTGAAGCTTTCTTT. It translates to CASSGDRVKYTEAFF.

This clone was detected only once. This chain uses TRBV2 with TRBJ2-7, with TRBD1 matching over 7 bases. The V and J ends lost 6 bases and 13 bases, in that order; junction bases with no gene match: 9. Germline V gene lookup returns CDR1 SNHLY and CDR2 FYNNEI. This CDR3 has 11 amino acids. Here the CDR3 reads CASSRDRTHYF. The DNA for the CDR3 is TGTGCCAGCAGCCGGGACAGAACGCACTACTTC.

The chain uses TRBV19 and TRBJ2-6; TRBD1 is a possible D gene (6 bases). The CDR3 length is 19 residues. The germline V gene has CDR1 LNHDA and CDR2 SQIVND (reference sequence). Between the trimmed V and J ends, which lost 0 bases and 0 bases, there was a span of 15 bases. In DNA form, the CDR3 reads TGTGCCAGTAGTATAGATCCTACAGGGTTCTTCTCTGGGGCCAACGTCCTGACTTTC. Its translation is CASSIDPTGFFSGANVLTF.

J is TRBJ1-6 and V is TRBV13, with D unresolved. CDR1 is PRHDT, CDR2 FYEKMQ, per germline (reference sequence). The CDR3 loop spans 14 amino acids. V dropped 2 bases and J dropped 6 bases, with 8 bases sitting between them. The CDR3 loop reads CASSLSGGNSPLHF. The CDR3 DNA is TGTGCCAGCAGCTTATCCGGAGGTAATTCACCCCTCCACTTT.

Points on this clone: This same CDR3 is encoded by further DNA sequences in the sample. This rearrangement joins TRBV27 to TRBJ2-1, with D tentatively TRBD1 (6 bases). CDR1 MNHEY and CDR2 SMNVEV come from the germline V gene (reference sequence). Trimming removed 5 bases from V and 9 bases from J, with 17 bases in between. The CDR3 loop spans 14 amino acids. The DNA for the CDR3 is TGTGCCAGCAGTACCCAAAAACAGGGTTTTGAGCAGTTCTTC. Its protein product is CASSTQKQGFEQFF.

The chain is built from TRBV6-5 and TRBJ1-5; D ambiguous. CDR3 length: 16 residues. V lost 2 bases and J 3 bases, leaving 14 bases between the germline ends. Germline values: CDR1 MNHEY, CDR2 SVGAGI. The CDR3 bases are TGTGCCAGCAGTTACGGTAGCCTGGGTGACAATCAGCCCCAGCATTTT. Encoded protein: CASSYGSLGDNQPQHF.

CDR3 coding DNA: TGTGCCAGCAGCTTTTGGGGTGCCGTAGGACAGGGAACGCAAGAGACCCAGTACTTC. It codes for CASSFWGAVGQGTQETQYF. V and J are TRBV5-8 and TRBJ2-5, with 8 bases that match TRBD1. The CDR3 has 19 amino acids. V shed 2 bases and J 2 bases; nucleotides not matched to a gene: 17. Germline CDR1 SGHTS, CDR2 YDEGEE. The variable domain in full, completed from reference TRBV5-8 and TRBJ2-5, reads EAGVTQSPTHLIKTRGQQATLRCSPISGHTSVYWYQQALGLGLQFLLWYDEGEERNRGNFPPRFSGRQFPNYSSELNVNALELEDSALYLCASSFWGAVGQGTQETQYFGPGTRLLVL.

The chain uses TRBV5-8 and TRBJ1-2; tentative D call: TRBD1 (6 bases). V gave up 1 base and J gave up 6 bases, with 13 bases separating them. The CDR3 extends over 14 amino acids. CDR1 is SGHTS, CDR2 YDEGEE, per germline. CDR3: CASSLSQGLDGYTF. The CDR3 DNA reads TGTGCCAGCAGCTTGTCCCAGGGGCTCGATGGCTACACCTTC.

V is TRBV5-1 and J is TRBJ2-5, with a weak D call TRBD1 (5 bases). In germline, CDR1 is SGHRS, CDR2 YFSETQ. V was pared by 0 bases and J by 2 bases, with 8 bases between. The CDR3 totals 14 residues. CDR3 loop: CASSLVQGQETQYF. The CDR3 region has the DNA TGCGCCAGCAGCTTGGTCCAGGGACAAGAGACCCAGTACTTC.

DNA of the CDR3: TGTGCCAGCAGACGAGGGGGGGGCCGTAGAGAGACCCAGTACTTC. Protein sequence: CASRRGGGRRETQYF. The chain recombines TRBV7-2 with TRBJ2-5; D is possibly TRBD2 (7 bases). Germline assignment: CDR1 SGHTA and CDR2 FQGNSA. The CDR3 is 15 amino acids. V lost 6 bases and J 4 bases, leaving 18 bases between the germline ends.

This clone was counted only a few times. The chain couples TRBV30 to TRBJ1-5; D might be TRBD1 (6 bases). The CDR3 length is 15 residues. Looked up from germline, CDR1 is GTSNPN and CDR2 is SVGIG (reference sequence). Trimming took 1 base from V and 0 from J, leaving 10 bases between them. The CDR3 loop reads CAWSALTGSNQPQHF. The CDR3 DNA is TGTGCCTGGAGTGCTCTGACAGGTAGCAATCAGCCCCAGCATTTT.

This clone showed up just once. The chain links TRBV15 to TRBJ2-2; perhaps TRBD2 as D (6 bases). From germline, CDR1 is LNHNV and CDR2 YYDKDF (reference sequence). V shed 3 bases and J shed 4 bases, with 21 bases lying between them. The CDR3 extends over 18 amino acids. The CDR3 nucleotides read TGTGCCACCAGCAGGGGGGGAGATACAGCTTGGGGCACCGGGGAGCTGTTTTTT. This codes for CATSRGGDTAWGTGELFF. The full variable domain, in which reference TRBV15 and TRBJ2-2 provide the parts outside the CDR3, is DAMVIQNPRYQVTQFGKPVTLSCSQTLNHNVMYWYQQKSSQAPKLLFHYYDKDFNNEADTPDNFQSRRPNTSFCFLDIRSPGLGDTAMYLCATSRGGDTAWGTGELFFGEGSRLTVL.

The chain couples TRBV28 to TRBJ2-3; TRBD2 matches at 7 bases. Germline-derived CDR1 and CDR2 are MDHEN and SYDVKM. After removal of 6 bases from V and 0 bases from J, the junction contained 6 bases not matched to a gene. The CDR3 is made up of 15 amino acids. In nucleotides, the CDR3 is TGTGCCAGCAGGGAGCAGGGAGGGAGCACAGATACGCAGTATTTT. Amino acids: CASREQGGSTDTQYF.

This clone was detected only once. V gene TRBV19 combines with J gene TRBJ1-6; D is perhaps TRBD1 (6 bases). CDR3 length equals 14 residues. V dropped 2 bases and J dropped 9 bases, with 11 bases sitting between them. Germline CDR1 reads LNHDA; CDR2 reads SQIVND (reference sequence). The CDR3 DNA reads as TGTGCCAGTAGTATAAACAGGGTCAGTTCACCCCTCCACTTT. This sequence encodes CASSINRVSSPLHF.

The rearrangement uses TRBV5-5 and TRBJ1-1; 7 nucleotides match TRBD1. The CDR3 runs 15 residues. The trim removed 7 bases at V and 2 bases at J, leaving 11 bases unmatched. Germline V gene sequence: CDR1 SGHKS, CDR2 YYEKEE (reference sequence). This CDR3 is CASLATGDVNTEAFF. The CDR3 DNA sequence: TGTGCCAGCCTGGCCACAGGGGATGTCAACACTGAAGCTTTCTTT.

The chain recombines TRBV9 with TRBJ1-5; possible D gene TRBD1, 6 bases. The germline V and J ends were trimmed by 3 bases and 10 bases, with 17 bases remaining between them. Germline values: CDR1 SGDLS, CDR2 YYNGEE. The CDR3 covers 14 residues. DNA for the CDR3: TGTGCCAGCAGCGCCATAAACTCGGGGACACCCCAGCATTTT. This translates into CASSAINSGTPQHF.

The chain uses TRBV11-3 and TRBJ2-2; tentative D call: TRBD2 (5 bases). CDR3 length: 11 amino acids. Germline loops: CDR1 SGHNT, CDR2 YENEEA. Trimming stripped 7 bases from V and 8 bases from J, with 8 bases between. DNA of the CDR3: TGTGCCAGCATGGAGGCGGGGGAGCTGTTTTTT. Protein: CASMEAGELFF.

This chain joins TRBV28 and TRBJ1-2; D is undetermined. Per the germline V gene, CDR1 is MDHEN and CDR2 is SYDVKM. V shed 3 bases and J shed 8 bases, with 16 bases lying between them. The CDR3 is 14 residues long. CDR3 DNA: TGTGCCAGCAGTTTCCGAACGGCGACTTTAGGCTACACCTTC. This encodes CASSFRTATLGYTF.

This rearrangement joins TRBV9 to TRBJ1-4; unclear D gene. CDR1 and CDR2 from the germline V gene are SGDLS and YYNGEE. Trimming removed 0 bases from V and 4 bases from J, with 10 bases in between. CDR3 size: 15 residues. Here the CDR3 DNA reads TGTGCCAGCAGCGTAGCGGCGGGAGTTAATGAAAAACTGTTTTTT. As protein: CASSVAAGVNEKLFF.

The chain links TRBV9 to TRBJ2-3; TRBD2 agrees at 10 bases. Germline V gene sequence: CDR1 SGDLS, CDR2 YYNGEE. J was trimmed by 2 bases and V by 0 bases; bases with no gene match: 3. CDR3 length equals 16 residues. Written as DNA, the CDR3 is TGTGCCAGCAGCGTAGACCTAGCGGGGGTCACAGATACGCAGTATTTT. This encodes CASSVDLAGVTDTQYF.

The genes are TRBV30 and TRBJ2-3, with 7 bases that match TRBD2. Germline V gives CDR1 GTSNPN, CDR2 SVGIG (reference sequence). This CDR3 spans 14 amino acids. Trimming cost V 0 bases and J 4 bases; bases outside gene matches: 4. CDR3 sequence reads: CAWSVSRGADTQYF. DNA for the CDR3: TGTGCCTGGAGTGTGTCCCGGGGGGCAGATACGCAGTATTTT.

V is TRBV25-1 and J is TRBJ2-2; weak D call: TRBD1 (6 bases). V was pared by 1 base and J by 4 bases, with 10 bases between. Germline assignment: CDR1 MGHDK and CDR2 SYGVNS. This CDR3 contains 15 residues. The CDR3 sequence is CASSESAGVTGELFF. The CDR3 DNA reads TGTGCCAGCAGTGAATCGGCAGGGGTCACCGGGGAGCTGTTTTTT.